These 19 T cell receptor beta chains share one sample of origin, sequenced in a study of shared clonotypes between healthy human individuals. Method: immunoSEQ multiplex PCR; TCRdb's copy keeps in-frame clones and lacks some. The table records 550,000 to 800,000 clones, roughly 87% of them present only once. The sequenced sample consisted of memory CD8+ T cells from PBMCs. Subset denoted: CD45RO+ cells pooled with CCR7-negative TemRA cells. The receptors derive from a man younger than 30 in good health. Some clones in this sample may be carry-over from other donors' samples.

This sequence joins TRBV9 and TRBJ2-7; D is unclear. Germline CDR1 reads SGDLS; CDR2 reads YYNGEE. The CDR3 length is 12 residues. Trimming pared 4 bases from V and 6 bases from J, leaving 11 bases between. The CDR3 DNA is TGTGCCAGCAGCCCCCCAGGACCCGAGCAGTACTTC. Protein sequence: CASSPPGPEQYF.

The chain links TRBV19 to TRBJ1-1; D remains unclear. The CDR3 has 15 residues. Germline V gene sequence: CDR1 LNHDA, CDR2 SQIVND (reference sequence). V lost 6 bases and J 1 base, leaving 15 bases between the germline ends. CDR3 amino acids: CASRWAGGPNTEAFF. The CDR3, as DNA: TGTGCCAGTAGGTGGGCTGGTGGCCCGAACACTGAAGCTTTCTTT.

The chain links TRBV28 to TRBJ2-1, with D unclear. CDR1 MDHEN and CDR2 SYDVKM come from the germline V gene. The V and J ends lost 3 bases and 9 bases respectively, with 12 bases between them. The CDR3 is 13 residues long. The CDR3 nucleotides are TGTGCCAGCAGTTTCGCCCTCTTGGGTGAGCAGTTCTTC. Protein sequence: CASSFALLGEQFF.

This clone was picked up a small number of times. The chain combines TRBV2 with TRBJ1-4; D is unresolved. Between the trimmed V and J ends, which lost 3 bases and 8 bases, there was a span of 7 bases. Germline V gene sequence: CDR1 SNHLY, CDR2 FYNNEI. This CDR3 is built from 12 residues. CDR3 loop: CASSDRGEKLFF. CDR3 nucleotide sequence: TGTGCCAGCAGTGACAGAGGGGAAAAACTGTTTTTT.

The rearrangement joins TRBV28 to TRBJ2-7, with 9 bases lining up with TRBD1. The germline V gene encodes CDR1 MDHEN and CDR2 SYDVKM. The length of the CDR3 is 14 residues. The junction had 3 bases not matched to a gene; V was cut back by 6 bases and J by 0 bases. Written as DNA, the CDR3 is TGTGCCAGCAGAGGGACAGGGAGCTCCTACGAGCAGTACTTC. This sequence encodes CASRGTGSSYEQYF.

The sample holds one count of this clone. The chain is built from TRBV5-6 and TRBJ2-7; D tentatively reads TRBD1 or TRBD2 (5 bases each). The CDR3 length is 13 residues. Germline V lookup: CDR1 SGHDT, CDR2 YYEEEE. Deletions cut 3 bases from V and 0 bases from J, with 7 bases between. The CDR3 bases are TGTGCCAGCAGCTCAGGGAGCTCCTACGAGCAGTACTTC. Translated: CASSSGSSYEQYF.

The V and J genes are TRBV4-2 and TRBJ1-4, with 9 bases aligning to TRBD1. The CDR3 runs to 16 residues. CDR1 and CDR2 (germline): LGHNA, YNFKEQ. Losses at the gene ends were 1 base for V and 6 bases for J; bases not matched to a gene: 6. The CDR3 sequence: CASSQVRRDRDEKLFF. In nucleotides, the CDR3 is TGTGCCAGCAGCCAAGTTAGAAGGGACAGGGATGAAAAACTGTTTTTT.

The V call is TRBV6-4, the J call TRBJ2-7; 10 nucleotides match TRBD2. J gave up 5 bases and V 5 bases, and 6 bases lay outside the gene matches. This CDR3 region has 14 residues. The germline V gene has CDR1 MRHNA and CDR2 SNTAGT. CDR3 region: CASSLLAGEDEQYF. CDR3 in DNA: TGTGCCAGCAGTCTCCTAGCGGGAGAGGACGAGCAGTACTTC.

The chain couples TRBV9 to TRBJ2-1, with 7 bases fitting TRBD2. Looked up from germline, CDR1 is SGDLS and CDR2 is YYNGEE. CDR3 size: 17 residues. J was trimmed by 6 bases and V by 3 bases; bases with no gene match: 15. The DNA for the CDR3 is TGTGCCAGCAGCGCTAACGGACTTGGCGGGAGAGGCAATGAGCAGTTCTTC. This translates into CASSANGLGGRGNEQFF.

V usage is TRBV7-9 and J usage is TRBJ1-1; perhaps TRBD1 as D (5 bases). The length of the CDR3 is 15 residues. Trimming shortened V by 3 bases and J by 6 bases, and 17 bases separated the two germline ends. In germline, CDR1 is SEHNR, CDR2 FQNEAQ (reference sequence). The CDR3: CASSFSDSPNAEAFF. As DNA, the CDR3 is TGTGCCAGCAGCTTCTCCGACAGTCCCAACGCTGAAGCTTTCTTT.

CDR3 in DNA: TGTGCCAGCAGTACGGCAGGGAATAGGTACGAGCAGTACTTC. Amino acids: CASSTAGNRYEQYF. The chain uses TRBV27 and TRBJ2-7; D perhaps matches TRBD1 (5 bases). Germline V CDR1 and CDR2: MNHEY, SMNVEV (reference sequence). This CDR3 is built from 14 residues. Deletions cut 5 bases from V and 4 bases from J, with 15 bases between.

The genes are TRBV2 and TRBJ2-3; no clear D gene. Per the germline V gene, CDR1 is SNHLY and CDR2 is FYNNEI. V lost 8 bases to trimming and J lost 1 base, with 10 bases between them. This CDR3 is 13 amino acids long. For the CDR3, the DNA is TGTGCCAGCTCCCCCGGACGCACAGATACGCAGTATTTT. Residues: CASSPGRTDTQYF.

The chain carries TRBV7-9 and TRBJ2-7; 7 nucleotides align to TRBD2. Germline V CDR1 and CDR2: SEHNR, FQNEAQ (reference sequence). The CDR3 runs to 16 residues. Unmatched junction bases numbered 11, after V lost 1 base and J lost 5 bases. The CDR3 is CASSLGPGVGGNEQYF. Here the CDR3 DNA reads TGTGCCAGCAGCTTAGGCCCGGGTGTGGGGGGGAACGAGCAGTACTTC.

CDR3 DNA sequence: TGTGCCGGAAGGCCGGGAACTAGCTCCTACAATGAGCAGTTCTTC. Translation: CAGRPGTSSYNEQFF. The chain joins TRBV7-9 to TRBJ2-1, with D perhaps TRBD2 (5 bases). The V and J ends lost 11 bases and 0 bases respectively, with 17 bases between them. CDR1 and CDR2 (germline): SEHNR, FQNEAQ (reference sequence). This CDR3 has 15 residues. The variable domain in full, completed from reference TRBV7-9 and TRBJ2-1, reads DTGVSQNPRHKITKRGQNVTFRCDPISEHNRLYWYRQTLGQGPEFLTYFQNEAQLEKSRLLSDRFSAERPKGSFSTLEIQRTEQGDSAMYLCAGRPGTSSYNEQFFGPGTRLTVL.

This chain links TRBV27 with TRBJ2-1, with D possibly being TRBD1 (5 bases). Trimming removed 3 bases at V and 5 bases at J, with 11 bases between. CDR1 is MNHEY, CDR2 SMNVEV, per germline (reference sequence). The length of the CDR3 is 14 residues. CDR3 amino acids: CASSFRAPDNEQFF. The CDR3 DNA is TGTGCCAGCAGTTTCAGGGCCCCCGACAATGAGCAGTTCTTC.

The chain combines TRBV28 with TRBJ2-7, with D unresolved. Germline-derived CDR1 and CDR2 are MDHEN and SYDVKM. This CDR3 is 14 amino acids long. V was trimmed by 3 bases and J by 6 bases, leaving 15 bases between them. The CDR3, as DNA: TGTGCCAGCAGTTTCGGACGCCCGGCGACCGAGCAGTACTTC. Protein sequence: CASSFGRPATEQYF.

CDR3 sequence (DNA): TGTGCCAGCAGCTTGGAAAGGGTTGGCTCCTACGAGCAGTACTTC. It codes for CASSLERVGSYEQYF. The chain is built from TRBV5-4 and TRBJ2-7; D is ambiguous. Trimming shortened V by 0 bases and J by 0 bases, and 10 bases separated the two germline ends. The CDR3 covers 15 residues. CDR1 is SGHNT and CDR2 is YYREEE in the germline V gene (reference sequence).

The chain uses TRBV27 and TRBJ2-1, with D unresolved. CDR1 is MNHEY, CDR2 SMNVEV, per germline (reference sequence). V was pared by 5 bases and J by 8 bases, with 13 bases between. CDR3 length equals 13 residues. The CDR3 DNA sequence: TGTGCCAGCAGTCCTCGGACGAACCATGAGCAGTTCTTC. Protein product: CASSPRTNHEQFF.

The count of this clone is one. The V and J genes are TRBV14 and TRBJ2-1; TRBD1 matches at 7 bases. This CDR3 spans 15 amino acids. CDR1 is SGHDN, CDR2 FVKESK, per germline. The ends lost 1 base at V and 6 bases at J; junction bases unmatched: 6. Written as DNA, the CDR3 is TGTGCCAGCAGCCAAGGTTTCAACAGGGGCAATGAGCAGTTCTTC. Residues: CASSQGFNRGNEQFF.